This T cell receptor beta chain was captured in a study of blood T cell repertoires in COVID-19. Whole-study context: Acute-phase and convalescent COVID-19 samples originated in the United States, Italy and Spain. Sources were T cells, B-cell-depleted T cells, or PBMCs; the material itself was cDNA or gDNA.

This CDR3 comprises 17 residues. CDR1 is SGHVS and CDR2 is FNYEAQ in the germline V gene. V dropped 3 bases and J dropped 0; count of bases not matched to a gene: 1. Per the original methods: Estimation of nucleated cell counts relied on the amplification of reference gene primers. Profiling relied on immunoSEQ multiplex PCR, and the TCRdb table lists in-frame clones only, not all of them. The D gene and trimming were derived from the DNA, and the V and J assignments and clone size from that table. The sample comprises fewer than 250,000 clones, almost 85% of which are singletons, and around 12% rests with the top ten.

The sample was peripheral blood. V and J are TRBV7-6 and TRBJ2-1; TRBD2 aligns across 14 bases. This TCR was sampled from a woman between 40 and 50 years old with acute or convalescent COVID-19. The CDR3 here is CASSLGLAGDSYNEQFF. The DNA of the CDR3 is TGTGCCAGCAGCTTGGGACTAGCGGGGGACTCCTACAATGAGCAGTTCTTC.